A selection of T cell receptor beta chains follows, all from one sample in a study of T-cell memory formation after mild COVID-19. TCRdb called the 5' RACE reads again in MiXCR, with one record for every CDR3 protein. Of about 150,000 distinct CDR3 sequences listed, less than 40% are singletons. Material: PBMCs or a T cell subset sorted from them (not recorded which). The receptors originated from an adult woman who had mild COVID-19 (a few samples of this study predate the infection). Cell type and time point are not known. Both conserved end residues are part of each CDR3. The D gene is left open where the match is weak. Size values are once, few and many counts, or a class for expanded clones, and some rows have none.

>-|-|TRBV6-5|TRBJ1-5
TGTGCCAGCAGACCAAATAGCAATCAGCCCCAGCATTTT
CASRPNSNQPQHF
>-|-|TRBV14|TRBJ2-7
TGTGCCAGCAGCCAGGAGGGTTTGTACGAGCAGTACTTC
CASSQEGLYEQYF
>once|-|TRBV19|TRBJ2-7
TGTGCCAGTAGTATAGTGGGGAGTCATTCCTACGAGCAGTACTTC
CASSIVGSHSYEQYF
>-|TRBD1|TRBV4-2|TRBJ1-2
TGTGCCAGCAGCGACTTAACAGGGCCAGGGGGCTACGGCTACACCTTC
CASSDLTGPGGYGYTF
>-|-|TRBV7-9|TRBJ2-3
TGTGCCAGCAGCCCCCGGACTCCTAAACTACTATTGGACACAGATACGCAGTATTTT
CASSPRTPKLLLDTDTQYF
>-|-|TRBV30|TRBJ1-2
TGTGCCTGGACAACCCGGGCCAACCATGGCTACACCTTC
CAWTTRANHGYTF
>-|-|TRBV14|TRBJ1-2
TGTGCCAGCAGCCAAGACGTAACCTCCTATGGCTACACCTTC
CASSQDVTSYGYTF
>-|-|TRBV2|TRBJ1-2
TGTGCCAGCAGTCCTGGGGTCCAGCGGGGCTACACCTTC
CASSPGVQRGYTF
>few|TRBD1|TRBV7-9|TRBJ2-1
TGTGCCAGCAGCCTTCCGGGACAGCAATACAATGAGCAGTTCTTC
CASSLPGQQYNEQFF
>few|-|TRBV5-1|TRBJ1-6
TGCGCCAGCAGCTTGGAGGGCAGGTGGCATTCACCCCTCCACTTT
CASSLEGRWHSPLHF
>few|TRBD1|TRBV12-3/TRBV12-4|TRBJ1-2
TGTGCCAGCACCCCGACAGGGACCCTGGGCTACACCTTC
CASTPTGTLGYTF
>few|-|TRBV7-9|TRBJ2-7
TGTGCCAGCAGCCCTCCGGACGCCCGCTCCTACGAGCAGTACTTC
CASSPPDARSYEQYF
>-|-|TRBV7-3|TRBJ2-3
TGTGCCAGCAGCTTACAAGGGTGGGGCACAGATACGCAGTATTTT
CASSLQGWGTDTQYF
>-|-|TRBV3-1|TRBJ1-5
TGTGCCAGCAGCCCCCGACAGGCCCGCAATCAGCCCCAGCATTTT
CASSPRQARNQPQHF
>-|-|TRBV6-1|TRBJ2-7
TGTGCCAGCAGTGTACTAGAGGGGGGCCACGAGCAGTACTTC
CASSVLEGGHEQYF
>-|TRBD1|TRBV5-1|TRBJ2-5
TGCGCCAGCAGCTGGGACAGTGAGGAGACCCAGTACTTC
CASSWDSEETQYF
>-|TRBD2|TRBV7-9|TRBJ2-1
TGTGCCAGCAGCTCCGTCCGGGGGGAATACAATGAGCAGTTCTTC
CASSSVRGEYNEQFF
>medium-sized|TRBD2|TRBV24-1|TRBJ2-3
TGTGCCACCAGTGATCCGCGGGGGTACGGAGATACGCAGTATTTT
CATSDPRGYGDTQYF
>few|-|TRBV7-9|TRBJ2-1
TGTGCCAGCAGCTTAGAACCGGGCAGCTCCTACAATGAGCAGTTCTTC
CASSLEPGSSYNEQFF
>few|-|TRBV4-3|TRBJ2-4
TGCGCCAGCAGCCAAACCTCGTGGCAGGGGCCAAACATTCAGTACTTC
CASSQTSWQGPNIQYF
>-|-|TRBV5-1|TRBJ2-1
TGCGCCAGCAGGGGCAATGAGCAGTTCTTC
CASRGNEQFF
>-|-|TRBV6-2/TRBV6-3|TRBJ2-1
TGTGCCAGCAGGGGGGGTATCGGAGGGGAGGCAGGCGAGGAGCAGTTCTTC
CASRGGIGGEAGEEQFF
>-|-|TRBV6-2/TRBV6-3|TRBJ1-1
TGTGCCAGCAGTTCCCTCCACCCGGACAAAAGAGTTGAAGCTTTCTTT
CASSSLHPDKRVEAFF
>-|TRBD1|TRBV5-6|TRBJ2-2
TGTGCCAGCAGCTTGGACGGGACAGGGCGGAACGGGGAGCTGTTTTTT
CASSLDGTGRNGELFF
>few|TRBD1|TRBV7-2|TRBJ1-1
TGTGCCAGCAGCTTTAAAACAGGGGGTGAAGCTTTCTTT
CASSFKTGGEAFF
>-|-|TRBV5-6|TRBJ2-1
TGTGCCAGCAGCACGCACAATGAGCAGTTCTTC
CASSTHNEQFF
>once|-|TRBV24-1|TRBJ2-3
TGTGCCACCAGTGAGTCCCCTGGACAGGGAGGGAAAGATACGCAGTATTTT
CATSESPGQGGKDTQYF
>many|-|TRBV7-9|TRBJ2-3
TGTGCCAGCAGCTTAAGCACAGGCCGCACAGATACGCAGTATTTT
CASSLSTGRTDTQYF
>-|-|TRBV7-9|TRBJ1-2
TGTGCCAGCAGCTCGCAGGCCCCCGGCTATGGCTACACCTTC
CASSSQAPGYGYTF
>-|-|TRBV12-3/TRBV12-4|TRBJ1-1
TGTGCCAGCAGTTTATCGGCAGGGAACACTGAAGCTTTCTTT
CASSLSAGNTEAFF
>few|-|TRBV12-3/TRBV12-4|TRBJ2-1
TGTGCCAGCAGGTACAATGAGCAGTTCTTC
CASRYNEQFF
>-|TRBD2|TRBV27|TRBJ2-1
TGTGCCAGCAGTTTAGCGGGAGGCCGGGGGGGTGAGCAGTTCTTC
CASSLAGGRGGEQFF
>once|-|TRBV29-1|TRBJ2-7
TGCAGCGTTAGGCAGGGACCCTACGAGCAGTACTTC
CSVRQGPYEQYF
>-|-|TRBV6-4|TRBJ2-4
TGTGCCAGCATCGGTTATGACGGAGAAGATGATCTAGCCAAAAACATTCAGTACTTC
CASIGYDGEDDLAKNIQYF
>few|-|TRBV30|TRBJ1-2
TGTGCCTGGAGTGTACGGTCAGGGTATTCTATCTATGGCTACACCTTC
CAWSVRSGYSIYGYTF
>-|-|TRBV5-5|TRBJ1-5
TGTGCCAGCAGCAGCGGACAGTTTGATCAGCCCCAGCATTTT
CASSSGQFDQPQHF
>once|-|TRBV12-3/TRBV12-4|TRBJ1-3
TGTGCCAGCATATTCTCAGGGGCTGGAAACACCATATATTTT
CASIFSGAGNTIYF
>-|TRBD1|TRBV29-1|TRBJ2-1
TGCAGCGTTGAAGATCAGGGACAGGGGGCGGGCGGAGGGGCCTACAATGAGCAGTTCTTC
CSVEDQGQGAGGGAYNEQFF
>-|TRBD2|TRBV7-2|TRBJ2-3
TGTGCCAGCAGCCCTAGCGGGAGAAACACAGATACGCAGTATTTT
CASSPSGRNTDTQYF
>-|-|TRBV11-3|TRBJ2-7
TGTGCCAGCAGCTTAGGGGAGGCCTACGAGCAGTACTTC
CASSLGEAYEQYF
>-|-|TRBV29-1|TRBJ1-3
TGCAGCGTACGGGAACCTGGAAACACCATATATTTT
CSVREPGNTIYF
>-|TRBD2|TRBV4-1|TRBJ2-1
TGCGCCAGCAGCCTTGACGGGGGGACCTACAATGAGCAGTTCTTC
CASSLDGGTYNEQFF
>-|TRBD1|TRBV9|TRBJ2-1
TGTGCCAGCAGCGTAGAAGGGACAGGGGGGCAGTTCTTC
CASSVEGTGGQFF
>-|TRBD2|TRBV7-9|TRBJ2-5
TGTGCCAGCAGCTTTGACTTGACTAGCGGGAGTATGGAGACCCAGTACTTC
CASSFDLTSGSMETQYF
>-|TRBD2|TRBV3-1|TRBJ2-7
TGTGCCAGCAGTCCCGCCCCGGGAGGGTGGGAGCAGTACTTC
CASSPAPGGWEQYF
>-|-|TRBV5-1|TRBJ1-2
TGCGCCAGCAGCTTGGGCCCAGAACCCCTCTATGGCTACACCTTC
CASSLGPEPLYGYTF
>-|-|TRBV6-2/TRBV6-3|TRBJ1-1
TGTGCCAGCAGTTACCGGGGAGGAGCTTTCTTT
CASSYRGGAFF
>-|-|TRBV13|TRBJ2-7
TGTGCCAGCAGCTTAGGTCAGTCGGGCGGAGGGGGCGAGCAGTACTTC
CASSLGQSGGGGEQYF